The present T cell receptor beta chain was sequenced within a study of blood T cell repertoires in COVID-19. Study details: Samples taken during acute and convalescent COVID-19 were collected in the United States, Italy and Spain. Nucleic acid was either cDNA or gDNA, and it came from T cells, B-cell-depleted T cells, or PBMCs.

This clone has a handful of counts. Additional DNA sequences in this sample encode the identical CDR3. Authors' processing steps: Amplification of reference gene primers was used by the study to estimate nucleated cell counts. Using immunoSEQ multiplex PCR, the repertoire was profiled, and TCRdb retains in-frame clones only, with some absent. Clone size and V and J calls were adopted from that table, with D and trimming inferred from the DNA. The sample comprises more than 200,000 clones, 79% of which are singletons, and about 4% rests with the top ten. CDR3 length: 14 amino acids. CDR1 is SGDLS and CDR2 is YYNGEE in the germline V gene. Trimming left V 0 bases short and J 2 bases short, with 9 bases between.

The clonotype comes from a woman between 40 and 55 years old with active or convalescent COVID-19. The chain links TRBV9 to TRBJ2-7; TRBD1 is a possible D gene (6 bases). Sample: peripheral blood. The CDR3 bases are TGTGCCAGCAGCGTAGAGGACAGAGCCTACGAGCAGTACTTC. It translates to CASSVEDRAYEQYF.